The source of this T cell receptor beta chain is a study of blood T cell repertoires in COVID-19. Across the whole study: Whether acute or convalescent, the COVID-19 samples came from the United States, Italy and Spain. Sample material is recorded as cDNA or gDNA derived from T cells, B-cell-depleted T cells, or PBMCs.

Per the original methods: Researchers report that nucleated cell counts were estimated from reference gene primer amplification. The protocol was immunoSEQ multiplex PCR, while the TCRdb copy is restricted to in-frame clones and leaves out a portion. Clonal size and the V and J genes are those of that table, whereas D and trimming came from the DNA. The table includes roughly 130,000 clones, around 79% detected once. V trimming: 7 bases; J trimming: 6 bases; junction bases outside the gene matches: 2. CDR3 size: 12 residues. From germline, CDR1 is SQVTM and CDR2 ANQGSEA. The sequence was obtained from a man aged 55 to 70 with acute or convalescent COVID-19. This chain uses TRBV29-1 with TRBJ2-1; 11 nucleotides line up with TRBD1. What was sequenced was peripheral blood. The CDR3 DNA reads TGCAGCGCCGGGACAGGGGGCAATGAGCAGTTCTTC. It yields the protein CSAGTGGNEQFF.